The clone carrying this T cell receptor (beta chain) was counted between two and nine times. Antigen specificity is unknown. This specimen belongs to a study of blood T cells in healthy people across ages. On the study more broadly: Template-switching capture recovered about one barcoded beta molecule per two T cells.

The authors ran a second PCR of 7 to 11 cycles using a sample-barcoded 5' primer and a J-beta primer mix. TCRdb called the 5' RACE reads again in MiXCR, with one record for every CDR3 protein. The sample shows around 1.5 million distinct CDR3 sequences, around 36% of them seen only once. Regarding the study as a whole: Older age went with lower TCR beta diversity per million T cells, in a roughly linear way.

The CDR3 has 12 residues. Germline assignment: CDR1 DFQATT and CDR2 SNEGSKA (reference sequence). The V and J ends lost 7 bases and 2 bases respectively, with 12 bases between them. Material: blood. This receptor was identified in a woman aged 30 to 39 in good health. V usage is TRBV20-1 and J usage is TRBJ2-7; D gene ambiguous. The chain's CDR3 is CSVAVPAYEQYF. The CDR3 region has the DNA TGCAGTGTCGCCGTTCCAGCCTACGAGCAGTACTTC.